A single sample gave rise to the 3 T cell receptor beta chains below, sequenced in a study of cytomegalovirus exposure and HLA in healthy donors. This PCR relied on a set of 60 Vbeta primers and 13 Jbeta primers. Only in-frame clones appear in the TCRdb table, and some are missing; sequencing was by immunoSEQ multiplex PCR. This sample has under 150,000 clones, with 73% found just once. The sequencing sample was made of PBMCs. Source of these receptors: a woman aged 40-49 years in good health and CMV-seronegative.

This chain joins TRBV18 and TRBJ2-7; TRBD1 agrees at 7 bases. CDR3 length: 14 amino acids. J lost 2 bases, V lost 4 bases, and 5 bases had no gene match. The germline gives CDR1 KGHSH, CDR2 LQKENI. In DNA, the CDR3 is TGTGCCAGCTCACGGTGGGACAGAACCTACGAGCAGTACTTC. Translated, it gives CASSRWDRTYEQYF.

CDR3 sequence: CASSEDGGNQPQHF. CDR3 sequence (DNA): TGTGCCAGCAGTGAGGATGGAGGCAATCAGCCCCAGCATTTT. The V gene is TRBV2, the J gene TRBJ1-5; D uncertain. Trimming shortened V by 3 bases and J by 2 bases, and 8 bases separated the two germline ends. Germline CDR1 reads SNHLY; CDR2 reads FYNNEI. This CDR3 is built from 14 residues.

The sample holds one count of this clone. The CDR3 sequence is CASLRGTGISTDTQYF. CDR3 nucleotide sequence: TGTGCCAGCCTTAGGGGAACAGGGATAAGCACAGATACGCAGTATTTT. This sequence joins TRBV7-6 and TRBJ2-3, with D perhaps TRBD1 (6 bases). The CDR3 runs 16 residues. Germline V gene data show CDR1 as SGHVS and CDR2 as FNYEAQ. V shed 8 bases and J shed 0 bases, with 18 bases lying between them.